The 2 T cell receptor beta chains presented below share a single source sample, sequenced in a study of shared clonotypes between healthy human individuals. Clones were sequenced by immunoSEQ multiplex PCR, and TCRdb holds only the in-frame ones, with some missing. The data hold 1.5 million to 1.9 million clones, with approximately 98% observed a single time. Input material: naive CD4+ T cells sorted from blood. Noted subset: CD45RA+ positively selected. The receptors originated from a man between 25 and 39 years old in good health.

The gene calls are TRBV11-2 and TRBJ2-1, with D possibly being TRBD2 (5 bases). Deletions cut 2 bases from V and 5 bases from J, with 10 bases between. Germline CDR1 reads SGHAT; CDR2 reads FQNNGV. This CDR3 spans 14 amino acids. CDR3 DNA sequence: TGTGCCAGCAGCTTACGGACTCAAAACAATGAGCAGTTCTTC. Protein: CASSLRTQNNEQFF.

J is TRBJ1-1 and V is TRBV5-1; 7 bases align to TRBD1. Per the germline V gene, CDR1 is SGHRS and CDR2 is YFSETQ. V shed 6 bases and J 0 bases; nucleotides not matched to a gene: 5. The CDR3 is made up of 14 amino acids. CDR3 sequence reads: CASNSGGMNTEAFF. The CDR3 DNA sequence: TGCGCCAGCAATTCAGGGGGAATGAACACTGAAGCTTTCTTT.